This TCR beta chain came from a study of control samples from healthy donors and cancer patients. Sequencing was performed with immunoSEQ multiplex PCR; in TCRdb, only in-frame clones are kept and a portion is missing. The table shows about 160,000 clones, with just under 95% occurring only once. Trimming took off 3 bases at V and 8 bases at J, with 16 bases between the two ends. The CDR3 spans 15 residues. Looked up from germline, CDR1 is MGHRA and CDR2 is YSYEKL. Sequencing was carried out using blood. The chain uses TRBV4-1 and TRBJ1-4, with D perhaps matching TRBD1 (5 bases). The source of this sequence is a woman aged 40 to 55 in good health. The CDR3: CASSHPGTWQEKLFF. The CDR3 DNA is TGCGCCAGCAGCCATCCCGGGACCTGGCAAGAAAAACTGTTTTTT.